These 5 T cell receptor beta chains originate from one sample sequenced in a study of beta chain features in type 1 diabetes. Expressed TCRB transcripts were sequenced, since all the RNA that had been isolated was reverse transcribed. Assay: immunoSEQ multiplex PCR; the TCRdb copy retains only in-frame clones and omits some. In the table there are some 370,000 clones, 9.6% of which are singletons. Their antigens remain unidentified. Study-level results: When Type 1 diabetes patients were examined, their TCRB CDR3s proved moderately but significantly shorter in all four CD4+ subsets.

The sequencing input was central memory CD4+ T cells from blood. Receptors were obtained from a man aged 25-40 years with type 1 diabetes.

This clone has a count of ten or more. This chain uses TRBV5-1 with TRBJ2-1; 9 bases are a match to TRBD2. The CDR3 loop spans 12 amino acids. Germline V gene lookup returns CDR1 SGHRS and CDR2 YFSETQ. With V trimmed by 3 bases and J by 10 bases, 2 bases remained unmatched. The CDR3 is CASSSGLAEQFF. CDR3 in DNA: TGCGCCAGCAGCTCCGGACTAGCGGAGCAGTTCTTC.

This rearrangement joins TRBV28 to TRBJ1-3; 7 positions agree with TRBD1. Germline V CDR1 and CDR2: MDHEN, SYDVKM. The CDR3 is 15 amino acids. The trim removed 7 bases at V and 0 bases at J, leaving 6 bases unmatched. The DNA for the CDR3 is TGTGCCAGCACCGAGGGACAGAGCTCTGGAAACACCATATATTTT. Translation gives CASTEGQSSGNTIYF. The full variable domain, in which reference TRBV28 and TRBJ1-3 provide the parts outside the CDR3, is DVKVTQSSRYLVKRTGEKVFLECVQDMDHENMFWYRQDPGLGLRLIYFSYDVKMKEKGDIPEGYSVSREKKERFSLILESASTNQTSMYLCASTEGQSSGNTIYFGEGSWLTVV.

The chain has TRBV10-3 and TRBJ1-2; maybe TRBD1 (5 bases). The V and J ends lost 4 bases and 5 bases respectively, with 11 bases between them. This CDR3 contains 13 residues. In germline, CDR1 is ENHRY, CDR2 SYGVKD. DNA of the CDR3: TGTGCCATCAGTGCCCTTGAGGGGTATGGCTACACCTTC. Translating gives CAISALEGYGYTF.

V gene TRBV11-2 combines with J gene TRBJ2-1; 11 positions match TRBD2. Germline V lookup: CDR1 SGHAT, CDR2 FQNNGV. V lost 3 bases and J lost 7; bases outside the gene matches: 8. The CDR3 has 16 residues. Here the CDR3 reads CASSFGSGRARNEQFF. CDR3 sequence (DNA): TGTGCCAGCAGCTTCGGTAGCGGGAGGGCTAGGAATGAGCAGTTCTTC.

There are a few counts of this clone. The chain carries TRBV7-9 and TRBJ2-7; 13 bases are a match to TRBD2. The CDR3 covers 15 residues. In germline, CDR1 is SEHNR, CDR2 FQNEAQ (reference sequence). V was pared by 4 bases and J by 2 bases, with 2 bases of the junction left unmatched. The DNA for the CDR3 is TGTGCCAGCAGCTCCGGGACTAGCGGGACCTACGAGCAGTACTTC. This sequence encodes CASSSGTSGTYEQYF.